This T cell receptor beta chain was retrieved from a study of blood T cell repertoires in COVID-19. Study details: The United States, Italy and Spain supplied acute and convalescent COVID-19 samples.

One Seattle source followed patients from active infection through their disease course. Germline-derived CDR1 and CDR2 are GTSNPN and SVGIG (reference sequence). Trimming took 3 bases from V and 3 from J, leaving 12 bases between them. The CDR3 is made up of 14 amino acids. Authors' processing steps: Cell counts per sample came from amplifying reference gene primers. Sequenced by immunoSEQ multiplex PCR; TCRdb stores in-frame clones only, minus some. Clonal size and the V and J genes are those of that table, whereas D and trimming came from the DNA. Of 220,000 or so clones detected, approximately 78% appear once; the ten largest clones hold approximately 8.4%.

The sequenced material came from peripheral blood. The rearrangement links TRBV30 to TRBJ1-3; no clear D. The TCR comes from a woman older than 75 with COVID-19, enrolled during active disease. CDR3 amino acids: CAWRRAGLGNTIYF. Here the CDR3 DNA reads TGTGCCTGGAGACGGGCCGGACTTGGAAACACCATATATTTT.